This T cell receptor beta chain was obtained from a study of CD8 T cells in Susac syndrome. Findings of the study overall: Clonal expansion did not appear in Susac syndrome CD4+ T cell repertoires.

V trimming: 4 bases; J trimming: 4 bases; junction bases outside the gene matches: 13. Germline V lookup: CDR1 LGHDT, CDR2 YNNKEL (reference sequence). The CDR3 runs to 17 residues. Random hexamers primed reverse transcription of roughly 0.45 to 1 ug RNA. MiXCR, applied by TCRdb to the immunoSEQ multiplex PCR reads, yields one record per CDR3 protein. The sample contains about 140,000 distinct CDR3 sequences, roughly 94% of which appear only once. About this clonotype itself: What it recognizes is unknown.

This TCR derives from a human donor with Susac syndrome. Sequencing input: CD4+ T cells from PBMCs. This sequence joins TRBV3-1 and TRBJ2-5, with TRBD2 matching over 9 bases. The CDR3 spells CASSRRPRASGVETQYF. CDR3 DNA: TGTGCCAGCAGCCGGAGGCCACGCGCTAGCGGGGTAGAGACCCAGTACTTC.